These 10 T cell receptor beta chains came from one sample sequenced in a study of blood T cells in healthy people across ages. A second PCR, run for roughly 6 to 11 cycles, used a sample-barcoded 5' primer plus a J-beta primer mix. MiXCR, applied by TCRdb to the 5' RACE reads, yields one record per CDR3 protein. The table records over 600,000 distinct CDR3 sequences, around two fifths of them present only once. What was sequenced was blood. Receptor source: a man at least 80 years old in good health.

This clonotype was detected ten times or more. V usage is TRBV28 and J usage is TRBJ2-5; D is perhaps TRBD1 or TRBD2 (6 bases each). The V gene lost 1 base and the J gene lost 4 bases, with 10 bases spanning the gap. CDR3 length: 14 amino acids. From germline, CDR1 is MDHEN and CDR2 SYDVKM. CDR3 sequence: CASSLSGAGETQYF. CDR3 nucleotides: TGTGCCAGCAGTTTATCGGGGGCTGGAGAGACCCAGTACTTC.

This clonotype was observed a few times. The chain carries TRBV20-1 and TRBJ2-7; TRBD2 aligns across 14 bases. V shed 3 bases and J 6 bases; nucleotides not matched to a gene: 13. Looked up from germline, CDR1 is DFQATT and CDR2 is SNEGSKA (reference sequence). This CDR3 has 17 amino acids. CDR3 coding DNA: TGCAGTGCTAGGGGGACTAGCGGGAGTCGAACCGGGGCCGAGCAGTACTTC. Translation gives CSARGTSGSRTGAEQYF.

The chain links TRBV13 to TRBJ2-2, with TRBD2 matching over 10 bases. The germline V gene encodes CDR1 PRHDT and CDR2 FYEKMQ (reference sequence). The CDR3 has 15 amino acids. J lost 3 bases, V lost 4 bases, and 2 bases had no gene match. The CDR3: CASSSGTSDTGELFF. In DNA, the CDR3 is TGTGCCAGCAGCTCGGGGACTAGCGACACCGGGGAGCTGTTTTTT.

This chain joins TRBV7-2 and TRBJ2-3; D is uncertain. The length of the CDR3 is 14 residues. Per germline, CDR1 SGHTA and CDR2 FQGNSA. The V and J ends lost 4 bases and 4 bases respectively, with 12 bases between them. The CDR3 DNA reads TGTGCCAGCAGCTCCTCCCGTGGTTCAGATACGCAGTATTTT. The encoded protein is CASSSSRGSDTQYF.

This clonotype occurred a few times. The V and J genes are TRBV5-1 and TRBJ2-5; the match to TRBD1 covers 7 bases. CDR3 length equals 14 residues. J lost 3 bases, V lost 2 bases, and 4 bases had no gene match. CDR1 and CDR2 from the germline V gene are SGHRS and YFSETQ. The CDR3 DNA sequence: TGCGCCAGCAGCTTCACAGGGGACGAAGAGACCCAGTACTTC. Residues: CASSFTGDEETQYF.

This chain links TRBV9 with TRBJ2-1; the match to TRBD2 covers 9 bases. The CDR3 is made up of 18 amino acids. With V trimmed by 2 bases and J by 8 bases, 17 bases remained unmatched. CDR1 is SGDLS and CDR2 is YYNGEE in the germline V gene. This chain's CDR3 is CASSVQTGGGAVYYEQFF. The DNA for the CDR3 is TGTGCCAGCAGCGTGCAAACAGGCGGGGGGGCCGTTTACTATGAGCAGTTCTTC.

The CDR3 here is CAIVGQGLNEQYF. The CDR3 bases are TGTGCCATAGTGGGGCAGGGGTTAAACGAGCAGTACTTC. The chain couples TRBV10-3 to TRBJ2-7; maybe TRBD1 (6 bases). V lost 9 bases, J lost 5 bases, and 17 bases lay in between. In germline, CDR1 is ENHRY, CDR2 SYGVKD. The CDR3 runs 13 residues.

V and J are TRBV6-5 and TRBJ2-1, with D possibly being TRBD2 (5 bases). Per germline, CDR1 MNHEY and CDR2 SVGAGI. CDR3 length: 15 amino acids. V lost 6 bases to trimming and J lost 3 bases, with 15 bases between them. DNA for the CDR3: TGTGCCAGCAGCCCAGAGGCCCGGGGCTACAATGAGCAGTTCTTC. Protein: CASSPEARGYNEQFF.

The chain couples TRBV6-6 to TRBJ1-2; D gene unclear. From germline, CDR1 is MNHNY and CDR2 SVGAGI (reference sequence). The CDR3 loop spans 13 amino acids. The CDR3 DNA follows: TGTGCGAGTGCCCCCTTTAAGGGTTATGGCTACACCTTC. This codes for CASAPFKGYGYTF.

The chain combines TRBV6-5 with TRBJ1-1, with D possibly TRBD1 on 6 matching bases. This CDR3 has 14 amino acids. The V gene's germline CDR1 is MNHEY and CDR2 SVGAGI. The V end was cut by 11 bases, the J end by 2 bases, with 18 bases between. The CDR3 nucleotides read TGTGCCTCCAATCCCGGGACACCCAACACTGAAGCTTTCTTT. This translates into CASNPGTPNTEAFF.